The following is a T cell receptor (beta chain) sequence with its context. Its antigen is as yet unknown. Per the germline V gene, CDR1 is DFQATT and CDR2 is SNEGSKA (reference sequence). This CDR3 has 13 residues. This entry comes from a study of CXCR3-negative and CXCR3-positive naive CD8 T cells. Findings and limits, study-wide: The study found that naive CXCR3-negative and CXCR3-positive cells shared TRBV-TRBJ usage, while memory cells differed. When CXCR3-positive naive cells were set against CXCR3-negative naive cells, the former had more hydrophobic TRB CDR3s. Diversity ran similarly high across both naive subsets but far lower in memory CD8+ cells.

Identification of naive CD8+ T cells rested on CD45RO-CCR7+CD27+CD95- status. The TRB libraries of cDNA were built by UMI-labeled 5' RACE. TCRdb derives one entry per CDR3 protein from the 5' RACE reads, leaving out DNA. The sample holds about 66,000 distinct CDR3 sequences. The sequenced sample was naive CXCR3- CD8+ T cells from blood. Subset in this sample: CD45RO-CCR7+CD27+CD95- naive CD8+ T cells lacking CXCR3 (TNR3-). This chain connects TRBV20-1 to TRBJ2-5; no DNA is available, so the TRBD1 call from TCRdb remains unchecked. This sequence originates from a human donor in good health. Some clones in this sample may be carry-over from other donors' samples. The CDR3 here is CSASDRGWETQYF.